The present T cell receptor (beta chain) was sequenced within a study of shared clonotypes between healthy human individuals. Study processing details: Junction-only sequences without quality scores came from ImmunoSEQ, so filtering differed. The assay was immunoSEQ multiplex PCR, and TCRdb's table has in-frame clones only and misses some. The V and J calls and clone size were taken over from that table, and D and trimming were inferred from the DNA. The table lists about 2.4 million clones, approximately 94% of them singletons. The ends were cut back, 5 bases at V and 4 bases at J, with 8 bases in the middle. The CDR3 is 12 amino acids. CDR1 is LNHDA and CDR2 is SQIVND in the germline V gene (reference sequence). The donor cohort consisted entirely of Caucasian adults residing in Nashville, Tennessee.

Sequenced sample: naive CD4+ T cells sorted from blood. Indicated subset: CD45RA+ positively selected. The chain employs TRBV19 and TRBJ1-2; D perhaps matches TRBD1 (5 bases). The source is a man younger than 30 in good health. The CDR3: CASSGTIYGYTF. CDR3 coding DNA: TGTGCCAGTAGTGGGACGATCTATGGCTACACCTTC.